This TCR beta chain was captured in a study of TIL therapy for anti-PD-1-resistant metastatic lung cancer. Overall study findings and caveats: TIL clonotype persistence in blood showed no apparent association with response.

The germline V and J ends were trimmed by 0 bases and 5 bases, with 10 bases remaining between them. Germline V CDR1 and CDR2: LGHNA, YNFKEQ. The CDR3 length is 14 residues. Note on this clone: The antigen is undetermined.

The time point is: pre-treatment sample, taken before nivolumab and TIL therapy. Sequencing used immunoSEQ v3. This table comes from immunoSEQ multiplex PCR, and its TCRdb copy is limited to in-frame clones, with some not included. The top ten hold about 5.7% of the sample, which has tens of thousands of clones, 70% to 75% seen once. The sequenced sample was blood, obtained at baseline. This TCR came from a person aged 25 to 85 with non-small cell lung cancer. The chain is built from TRBV4-2 and TRBJ2-5; D unclear. The chain's CDR3 is CASSQDPSRETQYF. CDR3 in DNA: TGTGCCAGCAGCCAAGATCCCTCCCGGGAGACCCAGTACTTC.